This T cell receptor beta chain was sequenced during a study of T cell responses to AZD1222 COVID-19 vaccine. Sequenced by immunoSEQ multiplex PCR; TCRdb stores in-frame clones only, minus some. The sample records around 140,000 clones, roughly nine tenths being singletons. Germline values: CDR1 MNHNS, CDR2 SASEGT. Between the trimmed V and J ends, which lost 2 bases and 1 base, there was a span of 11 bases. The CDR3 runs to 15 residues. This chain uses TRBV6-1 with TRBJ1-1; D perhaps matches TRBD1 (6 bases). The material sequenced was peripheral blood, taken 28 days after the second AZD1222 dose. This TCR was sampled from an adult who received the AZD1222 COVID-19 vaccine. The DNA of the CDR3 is TGTGCCAGCAGTGAAAGGGGGACCCCGAACACTGAAGCTTTCTTT. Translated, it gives CASSERGTPNTEAFF.